This is a list of T cell receptor beta chains from one sample in a study of CD8+ T cells in alopecia areata. TCRdb's table, derived via immunoSEQ multiplex PCR, lists solely in-frame clones and lacks some. The data hold more than 140,000 clones, with roughly 86% observed a single time. The specimen comprised CD8+ T cells sorted from blood, sampled at week 4, from a patient treated with tofacitinib. The receptor set was obtained from a human donor with alopecia areata. Both conserved end residues are part of each CDR3. The order of the fields is CDR3 protein, CDR3 DNA, CDR3 length, J gene, V gene, clone size, D gene. The D gene is left open where the match is weak. Size values are once, few and many counts, or a class for expanded clones, and some rows have none.

CDR3 protein: CASSSRASQETQYF; CDR3 DNA: TGTGCCAGCAGCTCCCGGGCCTCCCAAGAGACCCAGTACTTC; CDR3 length: 14; J gene: TRBJ2-5; V gene: TRBV7-2; clone size: NA; D gene: NA
CDR3 protein: CSVTGVYNEQFF; CDR3 DNA: TGCAGCGTTACGGGGGTTTACAATGAGCAGTTCTTC; CDR3 length: 12; J gene: TRBJ2-1; V gene: TRBV29-1; clone size: NA; D gene: NA
CDR3 protein: CASSMGLAGGLGETQYF; CDR3 DNA: TGTGCCAGCAGCATGGGACTAGCGGGAGGATTGGGAGAGACCCAGTACTTC; CDR3 length: 17; J gene: TRBJ2-5; V gene: TRBV14; clone size: NA; D gene: TRBD2
CDR3 protein: CASSDRQDDSHEQYF; CDR3 DNA: TGTGCCAGCAGCGATCGACAGGACGATTCACACGAGCAGTACTTC; CDR3 length: 15; J gene: TRBJ2-7; V gene: TRBV2; clone size: NA; D gene: NA
CDR3 protein: CSVERRDRGNTEAFF; CDR3 DNA: TGCAGCGTTGAAAGACGAGACAGGGGGAACACTGAAGCTTTCTTT; CDR3 length: 15; J gene: TRBJ1-1; V gene: TRBV29-1; clone size: NA; D gene: TRBD1
CDR3 protein: CASSELEWHGTYEQYF; CDR3 DNA: TGTGCCAGCAGTGAACTTGAGTGGCACGGGACCTACGAGCAGTACTTC; CDR3 length: 16; J gene: TRBJ2-7; V gene: TRBV6-1; clone size: NA; D gene: NA
CDR3 protein: CATSRDLGLYEQYF; CDR3 DNA: TGTGCCACCAGCAGAGATTTAGGACTCTACGAGCAGTACTTC; CDR3 length: 14; J gene: TRBJ2-7; V gene: TRBV15; clone size: NA; D gene: NA
CDR3 protein: CASSQYLGSGETQYF; CDR3 DNA: TGCGCCAGCAGCCAATACCTGGGTTCGGGAGAGACCCAGTACTTC; CDR3 length: 15; J gene: TRBJ2-5; V gene: TRBV4-1; clone size: NA; D gene: NA
CDR3 protein: CASSYRASLKGYEQYF; CDR3 DNA: TGTGCCAGCAGTTACCGCGCTTCCCTGAAGGGCTACGAGCAGTACTTC; CDR3 length: 16; J gene: TRBJ2-7; V gene: TRBV6-5; clone size: NA; D gene: NA
CDR3 protein: CASSFTWQGLYEQYF; CDR3 DNA: TGTGCCAGCAGCTTCACGTGGCAGGGGCTCTACGAGCAGTACTTC; CDR3 length: 15; J gene: TRBJ2-7; V gene: TRBV27; clone size: NA; D gene: NA
CDR3 protein: CASSMGTSPNEQYF; CDR3 DNA: TGTGCCAGCAGCATGGGGACCTCTCCTAACGAGCAGTACTTC; CDR3 length: 14; J gene: TRBJ2-7; V gene: TRBV27; clone size: NA; D gene: NA
CDR3 protein: CASSFEPGSRRLTTDTQYF; CDR3 DNA: TGCGCCAGCAGCTTCGAACCGGGATCCCGGCGCCTCACCACAGATACGCAGTATTTT; CDR3 length: 19; J gene: TRBJ2-3; V gene: TRBV5-1; clone size: NA; D gene: NA
CDR3 protein: CASSPPGHVNTEAFF; CDR3 DNA: TGTGCCAGCTCACCACCGGGACACGTAAACACTGAAGCTTTCTTT; CDR3 length: 15; J gene: TRBJ1-1; V gene: TRBV18; clone size: NA; D gene: NA
CDR3 protein: CASSSSNTGELFF; CDR3 DNA: TGTGCCAGCAGCTCGTCGAACACCGGGGAGCTGTTTTTT; CDR3 length: 13; J gene: TRBJ2-2; V gene: TRBV7-9; clone size: NA; D gene: NA
CDR3 protein: CASSLAGLGYNEQFF; CDR3 DNA: TGTGCCAGCAGCTTGGCGGGACTCGGCTATAATGAGCAGTTCTTC; CDR3 length: 15; J gene: TRBJ2-1; V gene: TRBV7-9; clone size: NA; D gene: NA
CDR3 protein: CASSQEKGYEQFF; CDR3 DNA: TGCGCCAGCAGCCAAGAGAAGGGTTACGAGCAGTTCTTC; CDR3 length: 13; J gene: TRBJ2-1; V gene: TRBV4-1; clone size: NA; D gene: NA
CDR3 protein: CASSLSQRGTDTQYF; CDR3 DNA: TGTGCTAGCAGCTTATCGCAGCGGGGCACAGATACGCAGTATTTT; CDR3 length: 15; J gene: TRBJ2-3; V gene: TRBV7-7; clone size: NA; D gene: NA
CDR3 protein: CASSIGQGFWDSNQPQHF; CDR3 DNA: TGTGCCAGTAGTATAGGACAGGGGTTTTGGGATAGCAATCAGCCCCAGCATTTT; CDR3 length: 18; J gene: TRBJ1-5; V gene: TRBV19; clone size: NA; D gene: TRBD1
CDR3 protein: CASSPGTGIYEQYF; CDR3 DNA: TGTGCCAGCAGCCCCGGGACAGGGATCTACGAGCAGTACTTC; CDR3 length: 14; J gene: TRBJ2-7; V gene: TRBV9; clone size: NA; D gene: TRBD1
CDR3 protein: CAWSVVRNEQFF; CDR3 DNA: TGTGCCTGGAGTGTGGTCAGGAATGAGCAGTTCTTC; CDR3 length: 12; J gene: TRBJ2-1; V gene: TRBV30; clone size: NA; D gene: NA
CDR3 protein: CASSVHSDSSRTEAFF; CDR3 DNA: TGTGCCAGCAGCGTGCACAGTGACAGCTCACGCACTGAAGCTTTCTTT; CDR3 length: 16; J gene: TRBJ1-1; V gene: TRBV9; clone size: NA; D gene: NA
CDR3 protein: CASSRLTGGPGEQYF; CDR3 DNA: TGTGCCAGCAGCCGGCTGACGGGAGGGCCGGGAGAGCAGTACTTC; CDR3 length: 15; J gene: TRBJ2-7; V gene: TRBV5-6; clone size: few; D gene: TRBD2
CDR3 protein: CSVESGDYQETQYF; CDR3 DNA: TGCAGCGTTGAGAGCGGGGATTACCAAGAGACCCAGTACTTC; CDR3 length: 14; J gene: TRBJ2-5; V gene: TRBV29-1; clone size: NA; D gene: TRBD2
CDR3 protein: CASSLDGAEAFF; CDR3 DNA: TGTGCCAGCAGCTTGGATGGGGCTGAAGCTTTCTTT; CDR3 length: 12; J gene: TRBJ1-1; V gene: TRBV7-8; clone size: NA; D gene: NA
CDR3 protein: CASSPSGQVYEQYF; CDR3 DNA: TGTGCCAGCAGCCCCTCGGGACAGGTTTACGAGCAGTACTTC; CDR3 length: 14; J gene: TRBJ2-7; V gene: TRBV7-6; clone size: NA; D gene: TRBD1
CDR3 protein: CASRPSGRDTQYF; CDR3 DNA: TGTGCCAGTAGGCCCTCCGGGAGGGATACGCAGTATTTT; CDR3 length: 13; J gene: TRBJ2-3; V gene: TRBV19; clone size: once; D gene: TRBD2
CDR3 protein: CSVEIRDRAGYEQFF; CDR3 DNA: TGCAGCGTTGAAATCCGGGACAGGGCGGGTTATGAGCAGTTCTTC; CDR3 length: 15; J gene: TRBJ2-1; V gene: TRBV29-1; clone size: few; D gene: TRBD1
CDR3 protein: CSVEAGETYEQYF; CDR3 DNA: TGCAGCGTTGAAGCGGGGGAGACCTACGAGCAGTACTTC; CDR3 length: 13; J gene: TRBJ2-7; V gene: TRBV29-1; clone size: once; D gene: NA
CDR3 protein: CAWRHRTGNTIYF; CDR3 DNA: TGTGCCTGGAGACACCGGACTGGAAACACCATATATTTT; CDR3 length: 13; J gene: TRBJ1-3; V gene: TRBV30; clone size: NA; D gene: NA
CDR3 protein: CASRGKSFSSYEQYF; CDR3 DNA: TGTGCCAGCAGGGGTAAGAGCTTCAGCTCCTACGAGCAGTACTTC; CDR3 length: 15; J gene: TRBJ2-7; V gene: TRBV6-1; clone size: few; D gene: NA
CDR3 protein: CASSPGQGLNEQYF; CDR3 DNA: TGTGCCAGCAGCCCGGGACAGGGTCTAAACGAGCAGTACTTC; CDR3 length: 14; J gene: TRBJ2-7; V gene: TRBV5-4; clone size: NA; D gene: TRBD1
CDR3 protein: CASSNTGSPYEQYF; CDR3 DNA: TGTGCCAGCAGCAACACAGGTTCACCCTACGAGCAGTACTTC; CDR3 length: 14; J gene: TRBJ2-7; V gene: TRBV5-4; clone size: NA; D gene: NA
CDR3 protein: CASSQEVRGRYEQYF; CDR3 DNA: TGCGCCAGCAGCCAAGAGGTCAGGGGTCGATACGAGCAGTACTTC; CDR3 length: 15; J gene: TRBJ2-7; V gene: TRBV4-1; clone size: NA; D gene: NA
CDR3 protein: CASRPPRANTGELFF; CDR3 DNA: TGTGCCAGCAGACCTCCCCGGGCCAACACCGGGGAGCTGTTTTTT; CDR3 length: 15; J gene: TRBJ2-2; V gene: TRBV5-6; clone size: once; D gene: NA
CDR3 protein: CASSYLSRGRPDTQYF; CDR3 DNA: TGTGCCAGCAGTTACCTGTCTCGCGGGAGGCCAGATACGCAGTATTTT; CDR3 length: 16; J gene: TRBJ2-3; V gene: TRBV6-5; clone size: once; D gene: TRBD2
CDR3 protein: CASSIESLGFNYNEQFF; CDR3 DNA: TGTGCCAGTAGTATAGAGTCCCTCGGGTTCAACTACAATGAGCAGTTCTTC; CDR3 length: 17; J gene: TRBJ2-1; V gene: TRBV19; clone size: NA; D gene: NA
CDR3 protein: CASRGGTNRQLYGYTF; CDR3 DNA: TGCGCCAGCAGAGGGGGGACTAACAGGCAACTCTATGGCTACACCTTC; CDR3 length: 16; J gene: TRBJ1-2; V gene: TRBV5-1; clone size: NA; D gene: NA
CDR3 protein: CASSLVRGLSYEQYF; CDR3 DNA: TGTGCCAGCAGTTTAGTTCGCGGACTTTCCTACGAGCAGTACTTC; CDR3 length: 15; J gene: TRBJ2-7; V gene: TRBV27; clone size: NA; D gene: NA
CDR3 protein: CASPGGRDNEQFF; CDR3 DNA: TGTGCCAGCCCGGGGGGCCGTGACAATGAGCAGTTCTTC; CDR3 length: 13; J gene: TRBJ2-1; V gene: TRBV2; clone size: NA; D gene: NA